This is a list of T cell receptor beta chains from one sample in a study of beta chain features in type 1 diabetes. The assay was immunoSEQ multiplex PCR, and TCRdb's table has in-frame clones only and misses some. The sample contains 100,000 to 150,000 clones, roughly 10% of which appear only once. The sample comprised central memory CD4+ T cells from blood. Every receptor here comes from a man younger than 40 with type 1 diabetes. The CDR3 runs from the conserved cysteine through the conserved F or W. A D gene is named only where the DNA matches it firmly. Expanded clones are given a class, and other clones once, few, many or no size at all.

D,J,V,size,DNA,CDR3
-,TRBJ2-3,TRBV7-2,few,TGTGCCAGCAGCTCTGGGTACAGGCAGTATTTT,CASSSGYRQYF
-,TRBJ2-2,TRBV6-5,few,TGTGCCAGCACTGCCGGGGGTAACACCGGGGAGCTGTTTTTT,CASTAGGNTGELFF
-,TRBJ2-7,TRBV28,few,TGTGCCAGCAAACGGACAGACTCCTACGAGCAGTACTTC,CASKRTDSYEQYF
-,TRBJ2-5,TRBV29-1,few,TGCAGCGTTGACTGGGGGCAGGAGACCCAGTACTTC,CSVDWGQETQYF
TRBD1,TRBJ1-1,TRBV28,few,TGTGCCAGCAGTTTATGGGAGACAGGGCGAGGAGCTTTCTTT,CASSLWETGRGAFF
TRBD1,TRBJ1-6,TRBV29-1,-,TGCAGCGTGGGACAGGGGCAGGATTCACCCCTCCACTTT,CSVGQGQDSPLHF
-,TRBJ1-1,TRBV29-1,-,TGCAGCGTTGGACACCCGAACACTGAAGCTTTCTTT,CSVGHPNTEAFF
TRBD1,TRBJ2-3,TRBV10-3,-,TGTGCCATCGATGATGGGACAGGGGTTACAGATACGCAGTATTTT,CAIDDGTGVTDTQYF
TRBD1,TRBJ1-2,TRBV2,-,TGTGCCAGCACCCCGAACAGGGGTGACTATGGCTACACCTTC,CASTPNRGDYGYTF
TRBD2,TRBJ2-5,TRBV11-2,few,TGTGCCAGCAGCCAGACCGGGACTAGCTTCGAGACCCAGTACTTC,CASSQTGTSFETQYF
TRBD1,TRBJ2-7,TRBV30,few,TGTGCCTGTAAACGGACAGGGAGGACCTACGAGCAGTACTTC,CACKRTGRTYEQYF
TRBD2,TRBJ2-1,TRBV10-3,many,TGTGCCATCAGTGATCCGGGAGGCTCCTACAATGAGCAGTTCTTC,CAISDPGGSYNEQFF
-,TRBJ1-2,TRBV27,-,TGTGCCAGCAGTTTAGTGCAGGGCGGCGGCTACACCTTC,CASSLVQGGGYTF
-,TRBJ2-3,TRBV30,few,TGTGCCTGGAGTGTAGGTAGCGCCTACACAGATACGCAGTATTTT,CAWSVGSAYTDTQYF
-,TRBJ1-6,TRBV27,few,TGTGCCAGCAGTTTTGGGCAGTATAATTCACCCCTCCACTTT,CASSFGQYNSPLHF
-,TRBJ2-5,TRBV27,few,TGTGCCAGCAGTTTATGGTCGGGGGAGACCCAGTACTTC,CASSLWSGETQYF
TRBD2,TRBJ2-3,TRBV4-1,-,TGCGCCAGCAGTAGGCTAGCGGGGGGCACTAGCACAGATACGCAGTATTTT,CASSRLAGGTSTDTQYF
TRBD1,TRBJ2-7,TRBV6-5,-,TGTGCCAGCAGCCGGGACAGGGAGTACGAGCAGTACTTC,CASSRDREYEQYF
TRBD2,TRBJ2-5,TRBV7-9,-,TGTGCCAGCAGCTTTGAGGAGCGGGGAATATCGGAGACCCAGTACTTC,CASSFEERGISETQYF
TRBD1,TRBJ2-1,TRBV19,-,TGTGCCAGTAGTCCGCGGACAGGCTCCTACAATGAGCAGTTCTTC,CASSPRTGSYNEQFF
TRBD2,TRBJ2-3,TRBV11-2,-,TGTGCCAGCAGCTTAGCTAGCGGGGGGGATACGCAGTATTTT,CASSLASGGDTQYF
-,TRBJ1-1,TRBV2,-,TGTGCCAGCCCCAAGACAGGGAACACTGAAGCTTTCTTT,CASPKTGNTEAFF
-,TRBJ2-5,TRBV5-1,few,TGCGCCAGCAGCTTGGGTCTAGGACAAGAGACCCAGTACTTC,CASSLGLGQETQYF
-,TRBJ1-2,TRBV30,few,TGTGCCTGGAGTGTAATGGGGGGGCGAGGGTACCATGGCTACACCTTC,CAWSVMGGRGYHGYTF
-,TRBJ2-6,TRBV4-2,-,TGTGCCAGCAGCCAAGATGCCGGGGCTGGGGCCAACGTCCTGACTTTC,CASSQDAGAGANVLTF
-,TRBJ2-4,TRBV7-2,-,TGTGCCAGCAGCACTAGTGGGGGGGCTACCAAAAACATTCAGTACTTC,CASSTSGGATKNIQYF
TRBD2,TRBJ2-1,TRBV4-1,few,TGCGCCAGCAGCCCCGAGGGACTAGCGGGTCAGTGGAATGAGCAGTTCTTC,CASSPEGLAGQWNEQFF
-,TRBJ2-3,TRBV7-2,-,TGTGCCAGCAGCTCCAGGGTGCCAGATACGCAGTATTTT,CASSSRVPDTQYF
-,TRBJ1-1,TRBV7-3,-,TGTGCCAGCAGCCCCGGGAGGAACACTGAAGCTTTCTTT,CASSPGRNTEAFF
-,TRBJ1-6,TRBV10-3,-,TGTGCCCACTCGGCCGTCGGGTCACCCCTCCACTTT,CAHSAVGSPLHF
TRBD2,TRBJ2-3,TRBV25-1,few,TGTGCCAGCAGTGAATATACGGCGGGGGGGACAGATACGCAGTATTTT,CASSEYTAGGTDTQYF
-,TRBJ1-1,TRBV27,few,TGTGCCAGCAGTTCCTACTCCGGGATCGGGCACACTGAAGCTTTCTTT,CASSSYSGIGHTEAFF
-,TRBJ1-5,TRBV29-1,-,TGCAGCGCCCTTGAGACAGGAAGGGATCAGCCCCAGCATTTT,CSALETGRDQPQHF
-,TRBJ1-4,TRBV11-2,few,TGTGCCAGCAGCTTAATCACGGGGGAGGAAAAACTGTTTTTT,CASSLITGEEKLFF
TRBD2,TRBJ2-1,TRBV2,-,TGTGCCAGCAGTGAAGTGGGACTAGCGGGGGGCAATGAGCAGTTCTTC,CASSEVGLAGGNEQFF
TRBD1,TRBJ1-2,TRBV20-1,-,TGCAGTGCCATACAGGGGTATGGCTACACCTTC,CSAIQGYGYTF
-,TRBJ2-2,TRBV5-1,few,TGCGCCAGCAGCTCAGGGACTCGTCTCAACACCGGGGAGCTGTTTTTT,CASSSGTRLNTGELFF
TRBD1,TRBJ2-7,TRBV6-1,-,TGTGCCAGCAGGAAAGGGGGCCCCATCTCCTACGAGCAGTACTTC,CASRKGGPISYEQYF
TRBD1,TRBJ1-2,TRBV5-4,-,TGTGCCAGCAGCCGCGGGACAGGGGGCGAAGGCTATGGCTACACCTTC,CASSRGTGGEGYGYTF
TRBD1,TRBJ2-1,TRBV4-1,few,TGCGCCAGCAGCCCCTTTTCCGGACAGGGCTATGAGCAGTTCTTC,CASSPFSGQGYEQFF
TRBD1,TRBJ1-4,TRBV6-6,few,TGTGCCAGCAGTTACGGGACAGGGGAAAAACTGTTTTTT,CASSYGTGEKLFF
-,TRBJ2-1,TRBV5-6,many,TGTGCCAGCAGCTTTCAGGGTTTCTACAATGAGCAGTTCTTC,CASSFQGFYNEQFF
TRBD1,TRBJ2-2,TRBV6-6,-,TGTGCCAGCAGTTACTCCAACAGGGGATCCGGGGAGCTGTTTTTT,CASSYSNRGSGELFF
-,TRBJ1-2,TRBV4-2,-,TGTGCCAGCAGCCAAGATCCGAGTAACTATGGCTACACCTTC,CASSQDPSNYGYTF
-,TRBJ2-1,TRBV5-1,few,TGCGCCAGCAGCACGCCAGGATACAATGAGCAGTTCTTC,CASSTPGYNEQFF
-,TRBJ1-3,TRBV7-9,few,TGTGCCAGCAGCCGGACAGACTCTGGAAACACCATATATTTT,CASSRTDSGNTIYF
-,TRBJ1-6,TRBV2,few,TGTGCCAGCTTCCGAGTACCGAATTCACCCCTCCACTTT,CASFRVPNSPLHF
TRBD2,TRBJ2-5,TRBV9,few,TGTGCCAGCAGCGTAGCCAGCGGGGGGGCCTGGGAGACCCAGTACTTC,CASSVASGGAWETQYF
-,TRBJ2-7,TRBV18,-,TGTGCCAGCTCACCACCGAGCAGGGACTACGAGCAGTACTTC,CASSPPSRDYEQYF
-,TRBJ1-2,TRBV19,-,TGTGCCAGTGGGTTCGGGCAGGGCTACGGCTACACCTTC,CASGFGQGYGYTF
TRBD1,TRBJ1-6,TRBV6-5,-,TGTGCCAGCAGTCGGGACAGGGGTTCACCCCTCCACTTT,CASSRDRGSPLHF
TRBD1,TRBJ2-2,TRBV5-1,-,TGCGCCAGCAGTTTGTCTATCGCCCGACAGGGGCTGAACACCGGGGAGCTGTTTTTT,CASSLSIARQGLNTGELFF
TRBD1,TRBJ2-5,TRBV7-6,-,TGTGCCAGCAGCTTAGCGCAGGGGGCCCCAGAGACCCAGTACTTC,CASSLAQGAPETQYF
-,TRBJ1-6,TRBV2,-,TGTGCCAGCAAAGGACAGCCCTATAATTCACCCCTCCACTTT,CASKGQPYNSPLHF
-,TRBJ1-1,TRBV6-5,-,TGTGCCAGCAGTTACTCGCGGAGTTGGGACACTGAAGCTTTCTTT,CASSYSRSWDTEAFF
-,TRBJ2-2,TRBV5-6,-,TGTGCCAGCAGCTTGGGGTGGCCCGGGGAGCTGTTTTTT,CASSLGWPGELFF